The entry that follows covers one T cell receptor beta chain sequence. The CDR3 contains 14 residues. From germline, CDR1 is GTSNPN and CDR2 SVGIG (reference sequence). V trimming: 4 bases; J trimming: 5 bases; junction bases outside the gene matches: 7. The protocol was immunoSEQ multiplex PCR, while the TCRdb copy is restricted to in-frame clones and leaves out a portion. The sample consists of approximately 120,000 clones, 85% to 90% of them appearing once. These data come from a study of cytomegalovirus exposure and HLA in healthy donors. The clonotype originates from a woman aged 18-29 years in good health and CMV-seronegative. Sample: PBMCs. This chain joins TRBV30 and TRBJ2-2, with 7 bases fitting TRBD2. The CDR3 DNA is TGTGCCTGGACTTTCGCGGGAGTTACCGGGGAGCTGTTTTTT. This translates into CAWTFAGVTGELFF.